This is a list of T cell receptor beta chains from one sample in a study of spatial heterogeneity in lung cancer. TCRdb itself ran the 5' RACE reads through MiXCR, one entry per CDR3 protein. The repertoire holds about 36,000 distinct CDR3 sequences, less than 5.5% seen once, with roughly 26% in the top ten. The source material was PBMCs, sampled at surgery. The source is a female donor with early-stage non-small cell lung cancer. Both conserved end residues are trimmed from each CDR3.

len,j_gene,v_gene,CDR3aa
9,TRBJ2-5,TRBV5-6,ASSLRETQY
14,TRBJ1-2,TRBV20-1,SARDSKAARNYGYT
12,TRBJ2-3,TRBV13,ASSAGSSTDTQY
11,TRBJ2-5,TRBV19,ASRGLAVETQY
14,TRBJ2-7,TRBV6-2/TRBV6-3,ASSYSGTGHFYEQY
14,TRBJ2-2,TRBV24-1,ATSDLGRADTGELF
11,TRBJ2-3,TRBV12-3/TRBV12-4,ASITTGSDTQY
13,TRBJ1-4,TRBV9,ASSVGGTANEKLF
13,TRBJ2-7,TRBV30,AWTSGGPQRYEQY
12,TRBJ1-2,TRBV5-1,ASSLTGTAYGYT